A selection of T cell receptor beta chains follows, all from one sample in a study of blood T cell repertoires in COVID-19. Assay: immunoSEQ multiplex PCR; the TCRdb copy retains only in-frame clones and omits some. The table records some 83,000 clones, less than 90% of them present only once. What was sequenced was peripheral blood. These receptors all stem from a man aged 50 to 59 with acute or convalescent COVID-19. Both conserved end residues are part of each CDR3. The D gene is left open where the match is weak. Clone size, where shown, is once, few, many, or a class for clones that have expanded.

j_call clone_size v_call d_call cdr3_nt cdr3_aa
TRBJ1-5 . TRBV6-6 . TGTGCCAGTTTACAGGGATATAGCAATCAGCCCCAGCATTTT CASLQGYSNQPQHF
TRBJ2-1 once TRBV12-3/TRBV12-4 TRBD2 TGTGCCAGCGGCGGGAGTTTGTACAATGAGCAGTTCTTC CASGGSLYNEQFF
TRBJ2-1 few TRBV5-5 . TGTGCCAGCAGCTTGCGCAATGAGCAGTTCTTC CASSLRNEQFF
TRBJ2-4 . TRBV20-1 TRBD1 TGCAGTGCTAGGGAACAGGGGATTCAGTACTTC CSAREQGIQYF
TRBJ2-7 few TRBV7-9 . TGTGCCAGCAGCGACCGAGGCTCCTACGAGCAGTACTTC CASSDRGSYEQYF
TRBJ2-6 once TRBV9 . TGTGCCAGCAGCGTGGGGCCCTGGAGAGGGGCCAACGTCCTGACTTTC CASSVGPWRGANVLTF
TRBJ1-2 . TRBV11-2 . TGTGCCAGCAGCTTCTCCGACGGAGGCTATGGCTACACCTTC CASSFSDGGYGYTF
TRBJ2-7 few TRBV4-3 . TGCGCCAGCAGCCAAGATCTTCCTAGCTCCTACGAGCAGTACTTC CASSQDLPSSYEQYF
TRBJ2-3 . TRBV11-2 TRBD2 TGTGCCAGCAGCTTAGGTCTAGCGGGGCCCCCAGATACGCAGTATTTT CASSLGLAGPPDTQYF
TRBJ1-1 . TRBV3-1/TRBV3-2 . TGTGCCAGCAGCAGGAGTCAGGGAAGGGGCACTGAAGCTTTCTTT CASSRSQGRGTEAFF
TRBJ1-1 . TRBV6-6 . TGTGCCAGCAGTCTACAGAACACTGAAGCTTTCTTT CASSLQNTEAFF
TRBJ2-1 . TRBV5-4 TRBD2 TGTGCCAGCAGCCGACAGACGGGTAGCGGGAGGGCTGGTGAGCAGTTCTTC CASSRQTGSGRAGEQFF
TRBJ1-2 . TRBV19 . TGTGCCAGTAGTATAGCAAGACAGGTCTCCTATGGCTACACCTTC CASSIARQVSYGYTF
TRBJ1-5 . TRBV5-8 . TGTGCCAGCAGCTCCGGCGGGGGATGGGATCAGCCCCAGCATTTT CASSSGGGWDQPQHF
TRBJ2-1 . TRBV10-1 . TGCGCCAGCAGTGTGCGCCGAACAGGTGGGGAGCAGTTCTTC CASSVRRTGGEQFF
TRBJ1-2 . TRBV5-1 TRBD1 TGCGCCAGCACCGTCGGACAGGGCTCGGAGGGCTACACCTTC CASTVGQGSEGYTF
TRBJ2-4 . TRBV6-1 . TGTGCCAGCAGTGAATCGCGGAGGGTGGGAAACATTCAGTACTTC CASSESRRVGNIQYF
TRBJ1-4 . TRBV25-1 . TGTGCCAGCAGGGGGGCAGGTTGGGATGAAAAACTGTTTTTT CASRGAGWDEKLFF
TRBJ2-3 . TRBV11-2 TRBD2 TGTGCCAGCGGCAGCGGGGGGGCCGTAGATACGCAGTATTTT CASGSGGAVDTQYF
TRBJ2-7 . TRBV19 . TGTGCCAGTAGTATAGTGGCTCCGACCGACAGAGCCTACGAGCAGTACTTC CASSIVAPTDRAYEQYF
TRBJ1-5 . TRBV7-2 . TGTGCCAGCAGCTTAGTGGGGCAGTCGGATCAGCCCCAGCATTTT CASSLVGQSDQPQHF
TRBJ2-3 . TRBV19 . TGTGCCAGTAGTACGATGGAGGCAGATACGCAGTATTTT CASSTMEADTQYF
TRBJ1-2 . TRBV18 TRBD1 TGTGCCAGCTCACCTTCGACAGGGGGGCTGGGAGATGGCTACACCTTC CASSPSTGGLGDGYTF
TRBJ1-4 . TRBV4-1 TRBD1 TGCGCCAGCAGCCAGGGGACAGTCGCAACTAATGAAAAACTGTTTTTT CASSQGTVATNEKLFF
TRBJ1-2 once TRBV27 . TGTGCCAGCAGGTCCGGGGGGGAGATCTATGGCTACACCTTC CASRSGGEIYGYTF
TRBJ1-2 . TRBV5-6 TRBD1 TGTGCCAGCAGCGTGGGACAGAAGGTTGGTGGCTACACCTTC CASSVGQKVGGYTF
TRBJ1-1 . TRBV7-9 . TGTGCCAGCAGCGACCTGTCAGGGGCCCTTAACACTGAAGCTTTCTTT CASSDLSGALNTEAFF
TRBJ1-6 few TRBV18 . TGTGCCAGCTCACCAATAGGGGAAGGGAATTCACCCCTCCACTTT CASSPIGEGNSPLHF
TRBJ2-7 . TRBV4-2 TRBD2 TGTGCCAGCAGCCACGACGGGACTAGGGGTTCCTACGAGCAGTACTTC CASSHDGTRGSYEQYF
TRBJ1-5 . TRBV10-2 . TGCGCCAGCAGTCTATCCCAGGGATTCAATCAGCCCCAGCATTTT CASSLSQGFNQPQHF
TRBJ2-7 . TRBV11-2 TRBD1 TGTGCCAGCAGCTTATCATTGGGACAGGGGAGCCCGGGGTACTTC CASSLSLGQGSPGYF
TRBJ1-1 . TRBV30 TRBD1 TGTGCCTGGAGGAGGGGGCAGTGGAACACTGAAGCTTTCTTT CAWRRGQWNTEAFF
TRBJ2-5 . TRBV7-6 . TGTGCCAGCAGCCCCTTGTCCCAAGAGACCCAGTACTTC CASSPLSQETQYF
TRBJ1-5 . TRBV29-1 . TGCAGCGTTGCCGGGGAGGGTCGTCAGCCCCAGCATTTT CSVAGEGRQPQHF
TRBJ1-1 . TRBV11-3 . TGTGCCAGCAGCCCGGGCGGGAGTACTGAAGCTTTCTTT CASSPGGSTEAFF
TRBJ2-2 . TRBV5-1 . TGCGCCAGCAGCCCGGCGGGGCTAGCCGGCACCGGGGAGCTGTTTTTT CASSPAGLAGTGELFF
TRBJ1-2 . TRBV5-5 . TGTGCCAGCAGCTTGGTGGCAGGGCAAGCTAACTATGGCTACACCTTC CASSLVAGQANYGYTF
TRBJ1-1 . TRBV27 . TGTGCCAGCAGTTTTGGGAGTGAAGCTTTCTTT CASSFGSEAFF
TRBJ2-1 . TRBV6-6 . TGTGCCAGCAGTTCGAGTGGTGGCTCCTACAATGAGCAGTTCTTC CASSSSGGSYNEQFF
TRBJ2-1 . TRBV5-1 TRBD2 TGCGCCAGCAGCTTGGCGCGGGAGCGGAGTGAGCAGTTCTTC CASSLARERSEQFF
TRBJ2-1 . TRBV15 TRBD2 TGTGCCACCAGCAGCCAAGTCGAGCGGGGATATGATGAGCAGTTCTTC CATSSQVERGYDEQFF
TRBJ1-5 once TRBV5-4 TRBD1 TGTGCCAGCAGCTTCGGACAGGGTAGCAATCAGCCCCAGCATTTT CASSFGQGSNQPQHF
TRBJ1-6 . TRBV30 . TGTGCCTGGAGGGCAGTTTTAGGAGACTATAATTCACCCCTCCACTTT CAWRAVLGDYNSPLHF
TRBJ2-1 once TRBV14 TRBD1 TGTGCCAGCAGCCAACGAGGGACAGGGTCCGCGTTCTTC CASSQRGTGSAFF
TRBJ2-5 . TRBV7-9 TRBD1 TGTGCCAGCAGCCGGGGACAGGCTGAGACCCAGTACTTC CASSRGQAETQYF
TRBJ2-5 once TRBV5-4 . TGTGCCAGCAGCTTGGGTCTGGTAGAAGAGACCCAGTACTTC CASSLGLVEETQYF
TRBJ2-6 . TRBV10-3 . TGTGCCATCAGTGAGCCGCGCGGGGCCAACGTCCTGACTTTC CAISEPRGANVLTF
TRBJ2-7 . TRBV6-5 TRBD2 TGTGCCAGCGGCAGGGGGACTAGCGACCCCTACGAGCAGTACTTC CASGRGTSDPYEQYF
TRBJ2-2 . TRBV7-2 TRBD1 TGTGCCAGCAGCTTTAAAGGACAGGGTTTAACGGCCGGGGAGCTGTTTTTT CASSFKGQGLTAGELFF
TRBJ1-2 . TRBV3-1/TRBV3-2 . TGTGCCAGCAGCCTAAATCTCAACCGAGCTTTC CASSLNLNRAF
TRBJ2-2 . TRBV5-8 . TGTGCCAGCAGCGTAAATATCGGGGAGCTGTTTTTT CASSVNIGELFF
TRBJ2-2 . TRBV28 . TGTGCCAGTACGGGTGGGCAGGGGTTCGGGGAGCTGTTTTTT CASTGGQGFGELFF
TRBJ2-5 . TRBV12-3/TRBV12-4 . TGTGCCAGCAGTTTCATCGGAGAGACCCAGTACTTC CASSFIGETQYF